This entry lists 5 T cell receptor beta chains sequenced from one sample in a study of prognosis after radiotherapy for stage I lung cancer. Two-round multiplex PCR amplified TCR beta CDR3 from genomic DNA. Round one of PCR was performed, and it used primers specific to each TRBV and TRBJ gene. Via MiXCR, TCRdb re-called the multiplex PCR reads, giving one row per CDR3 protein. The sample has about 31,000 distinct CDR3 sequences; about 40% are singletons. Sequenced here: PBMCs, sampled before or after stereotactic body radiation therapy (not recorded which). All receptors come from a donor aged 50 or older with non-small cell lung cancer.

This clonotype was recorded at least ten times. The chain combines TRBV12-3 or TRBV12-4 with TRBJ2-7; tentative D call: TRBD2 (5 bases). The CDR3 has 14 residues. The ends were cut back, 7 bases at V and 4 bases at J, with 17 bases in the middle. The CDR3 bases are TGTGCCAGCATCGGGATATTCGTTGAATACGAGCAGTACTTC. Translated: CASIGIFVEYEQYF.

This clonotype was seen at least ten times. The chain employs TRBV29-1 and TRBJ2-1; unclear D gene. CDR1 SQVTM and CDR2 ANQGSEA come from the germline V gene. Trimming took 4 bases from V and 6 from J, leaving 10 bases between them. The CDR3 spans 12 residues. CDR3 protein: CSVGWVLNEQFF. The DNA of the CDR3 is TGCAGCGTTGGGTGGGTGCTCAATGAGCAGTTCTTC.

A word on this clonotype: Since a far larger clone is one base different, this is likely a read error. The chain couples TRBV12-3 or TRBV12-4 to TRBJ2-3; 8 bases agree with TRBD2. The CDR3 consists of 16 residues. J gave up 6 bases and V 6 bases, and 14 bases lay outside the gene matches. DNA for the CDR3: TGTGCCAGCAGCTCCCCGCATCGGGAGGGCCACGATACGCAGTATTTT. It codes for CASSSPHREGHDTQYF.

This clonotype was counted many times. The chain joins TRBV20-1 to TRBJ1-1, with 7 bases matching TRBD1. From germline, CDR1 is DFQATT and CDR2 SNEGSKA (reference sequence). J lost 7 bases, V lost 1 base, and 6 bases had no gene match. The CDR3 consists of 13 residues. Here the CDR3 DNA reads TGCAGTGCTAGAGTTCAACAGGGGTTTGAAGCTTTCTTT. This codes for CSARVQQGFEAFF.

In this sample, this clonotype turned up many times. The CDR3 coding sequence is TGTGCCAGCAGCCCGACAGAAGGCTATGGCTACACCTTC. Its translation: CASSPTEGYGYTF. This chain joins TRBV7-3 and TRBJ1-2, with a possible D match to TRBD1 (5 bases). V was pared by 5 bases and J by 4 bases, with 11 bases between. CDR1 is SGHTA, CDR2 FQGTGA, per germline. The CDR3 is made up of 13 amino acids.